The 30 T cell receptor beta chains below come from one sample, sequenced in a study of T cells in Graves' hyperthyroidism and ophthalmopathy. RNA transcripts yielded amplified TCR beta CDR3 regions. Initially, a first-round RT-PCR of the TCR CDR3 employed the HTBI primer set. TCRdb called the multiplex PCR reads again in MiXCR, with one record for every CDR3 protein. Of about 710,000 distinct CDR3 sequences listed, roughly 15% are singletons. Sequenced sample: blood. The source is a man aged 18 to 30 with Graves' hyperthyroidism.

In this sample, this clonotype turned up a few times. This chain connects TRBV27 to TRBJ2-7, with 9 positions matching TRBD1. The V gene end was trimmed by 6 bases and the J gene end by 0 bases; junction bases not matched to a gene: 6. This CDR3 has 15 amino acids. Germline V gives CDR1 MNHEY, CDR2 SMNVEV (reference sequence). The CDR3: CASSKRDRASYEQYF. CDR3 bases: TGTGCCAGCAGCAAAAGGGACAGGGCCTCCTACGAGCAGTACTTC.

In its sample, this clonotype was seen many times. With a much larger clone just one base away, this may be a read error. This rearrangement joins TRBV5-1 to TRBJ1-1; unclear D gene. The length of the CDR3 is 12 residues. Per the germline V gene, CDR1 is SGHRS and CDR2 is YFSETQ. The CDR3 DNA reads TGTGCCAGCAGTTTAGTCGGCACTGAAGCTTTCTTT. It yields the protein CASSLVGTEAFF.

This clonotype was recorded a few times. CDR3 nucleotides: TGTGCCAGCAGTCGAAGTGCAACTAATGAAAAACTGTTTTTT. Protein sequence: CASSRSATNEKLFF. The chain couples TRBV11-2 to TRBJ1-4; D is undetermined. Germline V lookup: CDR1 SGHAT, CDR2 FQNNGV. Between the trimmed V and J ends, which lost 6 bases and 0 bases, there was a span of 8 bases. CDR3 length: 14 residues.

V gene TRBV5-1 combines with J gene TRBJ1-4; D may be TRBD1 (5 bases). Deletions cut 4 bases from V and 4 bases from J, with 14 bases between. The CDR3 contains 15 residues. From germline, CDR1 is SGHRS and CDR2 YFSETQ. The CDR3 spells CASSPTALSNEKLFF. CDR3 DNA: TGCGCCAGCAGCCCGACAGCTCTGAGTAATGAAAAACTGTTTTTT.

This clonotype was seen ten or more times. The V gene is TRBV10-3, the J gene TRBJ2-5; the D is unclear. V was pared by 6 bases and J by 2 bases, with 16 bases between. This CDR3 has 15 residues. CDR1 is ENHRY and CDR2 is SYGVKD in the germline V gene. The CDR3 region is CAIRSGPRAQETQYF. As DNA, the CDR3 is TGTGCCATCAGATCCGGGCCCCGAGCTCAAGAGACCCAGTACTTC.

This clonotype was observed at least ten times. This chain uses TRBV6-1 with TRBJ1-3; D not resolved. This CDR3 spans 15 amino acids. With 0 bases removed from V and 0 bases from J, the gap between germline ends came to 6 bases. CDR1 and CDR2 from the germline V gene are MNHNS and SASEGT. Here the CDR3 reads CASSEAHGSGNTIYF. Written as DNA, the CDR3 is TGTGCCAGCAGTGAAGCGCACGGCTCTGGAAACACCATATATTTT.

This clonotype was detected a few times. The J gene is TRBJ1-1, the V gene TRBV20-1; D not resolved. Between the trimmed V and J ends, which lost 6 bases and 6 bases, there was a span of 11 bases. This CDR3 has 11 residues. From germline, CDR1 is DFQATT and CDR2 SNEGSKA (reference sequence). The CDR3 region has the DNA TGCAGTGCATGGTCCTCCCCTGAAGCTTTCTTT. It is translated as CSAWSSPEAFF.

The V call is TRBV12-5, the J call TRBJ1-1; TRBD1 is a possible D gene (5 bases). Trimming shortened V by 4 bases and J by 4 bases, and 13 bases separated the two germline ends. CDR1 and CDR2 from the germline V gene are LGHNT and FRNRAP. This CDR3 comprises 14 residues. The chain's CDR3 is CASGWDLASTEAFF. The CDR3 DNA sequence: TGTGCTAGTGGTTGGGACCTCGCCAGCACTGAAGCTTTCTTT.

This clonotype was detected a few times. The rearrangement joins TRBV29-1 to TRBJ1-1; TRBD1 is a possible D gene (6 bases). V was cut by 4 bases and J by 5 bases, with 11 bases left in between. CDR1 and CDR2 from the germline V gene are SQVTM and ANQGSEA. The CDR3 has 12 amino acids. This chain's CDR3 is CSVVQGGTEAFF. The CDR3 bases are TGCAGCGTTGTACAGGGAGGGACTGAAGCTTTCTTT.

This clonotype was counted many times. The V call is TRBV2, the J call TRBJ1-5, with D uncertain. This CDR3 spans 13 amino acids. Trimming took 7 bases from V and 0 from J, leaving 7 bases between them. CDR1 is SNHLY, CDR2 FYNNEI, per germline. The CDR3 nucleotides read TGTGCCAGCACGCGCAGTAGCAATCAGCCCCAGCATTTT. It codes for CASTRSSNQPQHF. The entire variable domain, with the rest obtained from reference TRBV2 and TRBJ1-5, is as follows: EPEVTQTPSHQVTQMGQEVILRCVPISNHLYFYWYRQILGQKVEFLVSFYNNEISEKSEIFDDQFSVERPDGSNFTLKIRSTKLEDSAMYFCASTRSSNQPQHFGDGTRLSIL.

This clonotype was counted many times. The chain is built from TRBV5-1 and TRBJ2-7; D is unclear. The V end was cut by 2 bases, the J end by 5 bases, with 11 bases between. CDR1 and CDR2 from the germline V gene are SGHRS and YFSETQ. CDR3 length: 13 amino acids. The CDR3 reads CASSLTGKDEQYF. The DNA of the CDR3 is TGCGCCAGCAGCTTAACGGGTAAAGACGAGCAGTACTTC.

In regard to this clonotype: A read error is possible here, since a much larger clone lies one base away. V gene TRBV5-6 combines with J gene TRBJ1-1; D gene uncertain. Per the germline V gene, CDR1 is SGHDT and CDR2 is YYEEEE. The CDR3 covers 12 residues. The V end lost 4 bases, the J end lost 6 bases, and 10 bases lay between the germline ends. In DNA, the CDR3 is TGTGCCAGCAGCCGGTTTCTAGCTGAAGCTTTCTTT. Protein: CASSRFLAEAFF.

The chain recombines TRBV18 with TRBJ2-5, with 7 bases that match TRBD2. CDR1 is KGHSH, CDR2 LQKENI, per germline. CDR3 length: 16 amino acids. V was pared by 0 bases and J by 4 bases, with 8 bases of the junction left unmatched. CDR3 sequence (DNA): TGTGCCAGCTCACCACCGTCCGGGAGGAGGGGAGAGACCCAGTACTTC. Its protein is CASSPPSGRRGETQYF.

This clonotype showed up just a few times. The chain links TRBV7-3 to TRBJ2-3; 9 bases are a match to TRBD2. Germline CDR1 SGHTA, CDR2 FQGTGA. After removal of 2 bases from V and 0 bases from J, the junction contained 9 bases not matched to a gene. The CDR3 has 18 amino acids. The DNA of the CDR3 is TGTGCCAGCAGCTTACCCCTCCATAGCGGGGGTAGCACAGATACGCAGTATTTT. The encoded protein is CASSLPLHSGGSTDTQYF.

The J gene is TRBJ2-7, the V gene TRBV6-1; no clear D gene. Trimming pared 10 bases from V and 7 bases from J, leaving 14 bases between. Germline CDR1 MNHNS, CDR2 SASEGT. CDR3 size: 11 residues. In nucleotides, the CDR3 is TGTGCCATCGGGCCCTTCCAGGAGCAGTACTTC. This translates into CAIGPFQEQYF.

The chain employs TRBV6-4 and TRBJ2-1, with TRBD1 matching 7 bases. The CDR3 runs to 14 residues. Trimming removed 4 bases from V and 9 bases from J; junction bases left unmatched: 9. Per the germline V gene, CDR1 is MRHNA and CDR2 is SNTAGT. Written as DNA, the CDR3 is TGTGCCAGCAGTGCCACAACAGGGGCGGCTGAGCAGTTCTTC. Its protein product is CASSATTGAAEQFF.

This clonotype was recorded at least ten times. This sequence joins TRBV5-1 and TRBJ2-1; no clear D gene. The V gene's germline CDR1 is SGHRS and CDR2 YFSETQ. The CDR3 extends over 12 amino acids. The V end lost 0 bases, the J end lost 6 bases, and 4 bases lay between the germline ends. Here the CDR3 reads CASSLDINEQFF. Written as DNA, the CDR3 is TGCGCCAGCAGCTTGGACATCAATGAGCAGTTCTTC. Complete variable domain (other parts from reference TRBV5-1 and TRBJ2-1): KAGVTQTPRYLIKTRGQQVTLSCSPISGHRSVSWYQQTPGQGLQFLFEYFSETQRNKGNFPGRFSGRQFSNSRSEMNVSTLELGDSALYLCASSLDINEQFFGPGTRLTVL.

This clonotype has just a few counts. The V gene is TRBV7-9, the J gene TRBJ2-1, with TRBD2 matching over 14 bases. Looked up from germline, CDR1 is SEHNR and CDR2 is FQNEAQ (reference sequence). V trimming: 7 bases; J trimming: 7 bases; junction bases outside the gene matches: 15. The CDR3 sequence is 18 residues long. DNA for the CDR3: TGTGCCAGCACCATTCGGACTAGCGGGAGGTCGATTGGGAATGAGCAGTTCTTC. This encodes CASTIRTSGRSIGNEQFF.

In DNA form, the CDR3 reads TGTGCCAGCAGCCTAGCGGGAGGAACGAATGAGCAGTTCTTC. Its translation is CASSLAGGTNEQFF. The V call is TRBV3-1, the J call TRBJ2-1; the match to TRBD2 covers 10 bases. CDR3 length equals 14 residues. The germline gives CDR1 LGHDT, CDR2 YNNKEL (reference sequence). Trimming removed 4 bases from V and 7 bases from J; junction bases left unmatched: 4.

This clonotype has just a few counts. This chain uses TRBV28 with TRBJ2-7; 7 bases align to TRBD2. CDR3 size: 16 residues. V lost 5 bases, J lost 7 bases, and 17 bases stayed unmatched. Germline V CDR1 and CDR2: MDHEN, SYDVKM. The CDR3 sequence is CASSPLEGGPLREQYF. DNA for the CDR3: TGTGCCAGCAGTCCTTTGGAGGGAGGGCCGCTTAGGGAGCAGTACTTC. Using reference TRBV28 and TRBJ2-7 for the parts outside the CDR3, the full variable domain is DVKVTQSSRYLVKRTGEKVFLECVQDMDHENMFWYRQDPGLGLRLIYFSYDVKMKEKGDIPEGYSVSREKKERFSLILESASTNQTSMYLCASSPLEGGPLREQYFGPGTRLTVT.

This clonotype was seen many times. The genes are TRBV20-1 and TRBJ1-1, with TRBD1 matching over 9 bases. Per the germline V gene, CDR1 is DFQATT and CDR2 is SNEGSKA (reference sequence). V was clipped by 6 bases and J by 3 bases; unmatched bases: 8. The CDR3 is made up of 14 amino acids. Written as DNA, the CDR3 is TGCAGTGCCCAGGGACAGGGAAGTGACACTGAAGCTTTCTTT. The encoded protein is CSAQGQGSDTEAFF.

This clonotype was observed at least ten times. The chain has TRBV28 and TRBJ1-1; no firm D call. CDR1 is MDHEN, CDR2 SYDVKM, per germline. The V end was cut by 7 bases, the J end by 5 bases, with 14 bases between. This CDR3 spans 13 amino acids. This chain's CDR3 is CASMPAGETEAFF. The CDR3 DNA sequence: TGTGCCAGCATGCCGGCAGGAGAGACTGAAGCTTTCTTT.

This clonotype was detected ten times or more. This CDR3 reads CSVFVLRTDTQYF. In DNA, the CDR3 is TGCAGCGTTTTTGTCCTCCGCACAGATACGCAGTATTTT. J is TRBJ2-3 and V is TRBV29-1; the D is unclear. This CDR3 region has 13 residues. Per the germline V gene, CDR1 is SQVTM and CDR2 is ANQGSEA. The V end lost 5 bases, the J end lost 1 base, and 10 bases lay between the germline ends.

This clonotype was seen just once. A clone one base away is much larger, so this may be a read error. V gene TRBV6-5 combines with J gene TRBJ2-7; no firm D call. The CDR3 runs 15 residues. With 0 bases removed from V and 2 bases from J, the gap between germline ends came to 11 bases. Germline CDR1 and CDR2: MNHEY and SVGAGI. This chain's CDR3 is CASSYSVGQTYEQYF. For the CDR3, the DNA is TGTGCCAGCAGTTACTCGGTTGGCCAGACCTACGAGCAGTACTTC.

This clonotype was seen repeatedly, ten times or more. This sequence joins TRBV5-1 and TRBJ2-7; D not certain. Germline lookup yields CDR1 SGHRS and CDR2 YFSETQ. This CDR3 contains 15 residues. The V end was cut by 0 bases, the J end by 6 bases, with 16 bases between. The CDR3 bases are TGCGCCAGCAGCTTGGCCTCTACACGTCTCGGCGAGCAGTACTTC. As protein: CASSLASTRLGEQYF.

The chain recombines TRBV7-8 with TRBJ2-7; TRBD2 aligns across 9 bases. The junction had 5 bases not matched to a gene; V was cut back by 0 bases and J by 2 bases. Germline CDR1 reads SGHVS; CDR2 reads FQNEAQ. CDR3 length: 16 residues. CDR3 sequence reads: CASSLAEPSGTYEQYF. As DNA, the CDR3 is TGTGCCAGCAGCTTAGCGGAACCTAGCGGGACCTACGAGCAGTACTTC.

The genes are TRBV18 and TRBJ2-1, with D tentatively TRBD2 (6 bases). Germline V gene data show CDR1 as KGHSH and CDR2 as LQKENI. V was shortened by 4 bases and J by 13 bases, with 20 bases between the two germline ends. There are 14 residues in the CDR3. The CDR3, as DNA: TGTGCCAGCTCACAGGGGACTTACGTCTCCCCTCAGTTCTTC. It yields the protein CASSQGTYVSPQFF.

This clonotype turned up a few times. V is TRBV27 and J is TRBJ2-1; tentatively, D is TRBD2 (6 bases). CDR1 is MNHEY, CDR2 SMNVEV, per germline (reference sequence). The CDR3 spans 14 residues. Trimming pared 3 bases from V and 5 bases from J, leaving 11 bases between. CDR3 DNA sequence: TGTGCCAGCAGTTTGACTAGTTCCCACAATGAGCAGTTCTTC. This gives the protein CASSLTSSHNEQFF.

The rearrangement uses TRBV27 and TRBJ2-1; no reliable D call. In germline, CDR1 is MNHEY, CDR2 SMNVEV (reference sequence). Between the trimmed V and J ends, which lost 6 bases and 2 bases, there was a span of 8 bases. The CDR3 loop spans 13 amino acids. This chain's CDR3 is CASRPAPYNEQFF. CDR3 coding DNA: TGTGCCAGCAGGCCGGCACCCTACAATGAGCAGTTCTTC.

Many counts were recorded for this clonotype. The chain employs TRBV7-3 and TRBJ1-1; D unclear. CDR3 size: 12 residues. The V gene lost 7 bases and the J gene lost 7 bases, with 13 bases spanning the gap. Germline V gives CDR1 SGHTA, CDR2 FQGTGA. Here the CDR3 DNA reads TGTGCCAGCACCACTTACGGAGGTGAAGCTTTCTTT. Residues: CASTTYGGEAFF.